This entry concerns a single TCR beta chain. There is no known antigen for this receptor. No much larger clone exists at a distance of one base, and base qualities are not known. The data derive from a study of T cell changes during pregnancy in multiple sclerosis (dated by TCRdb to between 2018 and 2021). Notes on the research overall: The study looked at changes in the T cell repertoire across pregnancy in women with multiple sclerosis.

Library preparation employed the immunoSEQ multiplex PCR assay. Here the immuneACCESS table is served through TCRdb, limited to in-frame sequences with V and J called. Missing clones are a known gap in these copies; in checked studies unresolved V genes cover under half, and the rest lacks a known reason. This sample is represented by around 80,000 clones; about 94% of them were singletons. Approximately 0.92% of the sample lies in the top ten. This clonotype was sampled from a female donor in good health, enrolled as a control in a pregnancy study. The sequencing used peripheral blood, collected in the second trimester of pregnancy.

Read as DNA, the sequence is TGTGCCAGCAGTCCCCCAGCGGTAAACTACGAGCAGTACTTC. Translation gives CASSPPAVNYEQYF. The V gene is TRBV27 and the J gene is TRBJ2-7, with TRBD2 as a weak D call on 5 bases. At the junction V is shortened by 5 bases and J by 3 bases, with 14 bases in between. The germline V gene encodes CDR1 MNHEY and CDR2 SMNVEV (reference sequence). CDR3 length: 14 amino acids, cysteine to phenylalanine. CDR3 DNA is the only sequence kept; it has 42 bases, read in frame from the first base.